Listed below are T cell receptor beta chains from one sample, sequenced in a study of T cells after posttransplantation cyclophosphamide. Here immunoSEQ multiplex PCR was the method, and the copy in TCRdb shows in-frame clones only, minus some. The sample shows tens of thousands of clones, none of them appearing just once. Sequences were obtained from PBMCs. These TCRs come from a man aged 25-40 years in good health and a related stem cell transplant donor. Both conserved end residues are part of each CDR3. Fields, in order: D gene, V gene, clone size, J gene, CDR3 protein, CDR3 DNA. D genes are given only for firm matches. For some rows the clone size is stated as once, few or many, or as a class when expanded; others skip it.

D gene: TRBD1
V gene: TRBV7-9
clone size: many
J gene: TRBJ1-4
CDR3 protein: CASSLVGTGSEKLFF
CDR3 DNA: TGTGCCAGCAGCTTAGTGGGGACAGGGAGTGAAAAACTGTTTTTT

D gene: .
V gene: TRBV7-2
clone size: many
J gene: TRBJ1-2
CDR3 protein: CASSSINYGYTF
CDR3 DNA: TGTGCCAGCAGCTCTATTAACTATGGCTACACCTTC

D gene: TRBD1
V gene: TRBV6-1
clone size: many
J gene: TRBJ1-5
CDR3 protein: CASSEGPAGGMGQPQHF
CDR3 DNA: TGTGCCAGCAGTGAAGGTCCCGCAGGGGGCATGGGTCAGCCCCAGCATTTT

D gene: TRBD1
V gene: TRBV15
clone size: many
J gene: TRBJ2-1
CDR3 protein: CATSTGTGDYNEQFF
CDR3 DNA: TGTGCCACCAGCACTGGGACAGGTGACTACAATGAGCAGTTCTTC

D gene: TRBD1
V gene: TRBV7-9
clone size: many
J gene: TRBJ2-2
CDR3 protein: CASSTGTGDVRELFF
CDR3 DNA: TGTGCCAGCAGCACCGGGACAGGGGATGTCCGGGAGCTGTTTTTT

D gene: TRBD1
V gene: TRBV5-1
clone size: many
J gene: TRBJ1-1
CDR3 protein: CASIRTGGTEAFF
CDR3 DNA: TGCGCCAGCATCCGGACAGGGGGCACTGAAGCTTTCTTT

D gene: .
V gene: TRBV15
clone size: many
J gene: TRBJ1-3
CDR3 protein: CATSSFVSGNTIYF
CDR3 DNA: TGTGCCACCAGCAGCTTCGTCTCTGGAAACACCATATATTTT

D gene: TRBD2
V gene: TRBV27
clone size: few
J gene: TRBJ2-3
CDR3 protein: CASSPGIAGSTDTQYF
CDR3 DNA: TGTGCCAGCAGTCCCGGGATAGCGGGGAGCACAGATACGCAGTATTTT

D gene: .
V gene: TRBV6-2/TRBV6-3
clone size: many
J gene: TRBJ2-1
CDR3 protein: CASSKPPYPYNEQFF
CDR3 DNA: TGTGCCAGCAGTAAGCCTCCTTACCCCTACAATGAGCAGTTCTTC

D gene: .
V gene: TRBV28
clone size: many
J gene: TRBJ1-4
CDR3 protein: CASRRGGTNEKLFF
CDR3 DNA: TGTGCCAGCAGAAGGGGGGGAACTAATGAAAAACTGTTTTTT

D gene: TRBD1
V gene: TRBV18
clone size: few
J gene: TRBJ1-5
CDR3 protein: CASSRDRSNQPQHF
CDR3 DNA: TGTGCCAGCTCCCGGGACAGGTCCAATCAGCCCCAGCATTTT

D gene: .
V gene: TRBV5-1
clone size: many
J gene: TRBJ1-4
CDR3 protein: CASSPELNEKLFF
CDR3 DNA: TGCGCCAGCAGCCCTGAACTTAATGAAAAACTGTTTTTT

D gene: TRBD2
V gene: TRBV9
clone size: few
J gene: TRBJ2-3
CDR3 protein: CASSVEAGGHTQYF
CDR3 DNA: TGTGCCAGCAGCGTAGAAGCGGGGGGGCATACGCAGTATTTT

D gene: TRBD1
V gene: TRBV18
clone size: many
J gene: TRBJ2-2
CDR3 protein: CASSPLGPGQGTGELFF
CDR3 DNA: TGTGCCAGCTCACCATTGGGGCCGGGACAGGGGACCGGGGAGCTGTTTTTT

D gene: TRBD2
V gene: TRBV12-3/TRBV12-4
clone size: .
J gene: TRBJ2-3
CDR3 protein: CASTRRGGTDTQYF
CDR3 DNA: TGTGCCAGCACCCGCCGGGGGGGCACAGATACGCAGTATTTT

D gene: TRBD2
V gene: TRBV4-3
clone size: many
J gene: TRBJ2-1
CDR3 protein: CASSQDRASGTYNEQFF
CDR3 DNA: TGCGCCAGCAGCCAAGATCGGGCTAGCGGGACCTACAATGAGCAGTTCTTC

D gene: .
V gene: TRBV6-1
clone size: many
J gene: TRBJ1-6
CDR3 protein: CASTVDTLINSPLHF
CDR3 DNA: TGTGCCAGCACGGTCGACACCCTTATTAATTCACCCCTCCACTTT

D gene: .
V gene: TRBV9
clone size: many
J gene: TRBJ2-1
CDR3 protein: CASSVQTVGEQFF
CDR3 DNA: TGTGCCAGCAGCGTCCAGACTGTTGGAGAGCAGTTCTTC

D gene: .
V gene: TRBV25-1
clone size: many
J gene: TRBJ2-1
CDR3 protein: CASSEGQSYNEQFF
CDR3 DNA: TGTGCCAGCAGTGAAGGACAGTCATACAATGAGCAGTTCTTC

D gene: .
V gene: TRBV11-1
clone size: many
J gene: TRBJ1-6
CDR3 protein: CASSLSLRVPNSPLHF
CDR3 DNA: .

D gene: .
V gene: TRBV9
clone size: few
J gene: TRBJ2-1
CDR3 protein: CASSVGGGPNEQFF
CDR3 DNA: TGTGCCAGCAGCGTAGGGGGGGGCCCCAATGAGCAGTTCTTC

D gene: TRBD1
V gene: TRBV12-3/TRBV12-4
clone size: many
J gene: TRBJ1-1
CDR3 protein: CASSPGQGTEAFF
CDR3 DNA: TGTGCCAGCAGTCCGGGACAGGGCACTGAAGCTTTCTTT

D gene: .
V gene: TRBV12-3/TRBV12-4
clone size: many
J gene: TRBJ1-6
CDR3 protein: CASSITESPLHF
CDR3 DNA: TGTGCCAGCAGTATAACTGAGTCACCCCTCCACTTT

D gene: TRBD1
V gene: TRBV27
clone size: few
J gene: TRBJ1-6
CDR3 protein: CASREGQNSPLHF
CDR3 DNA: TGTGCCAGCAGAGAGGGACAGAATTCACCCCTCCACTTT

D gene: .
V gene: TRBV6-5
clone size: many
J gene: TRBJ1-3
CDR3 protein: CASRSDSYSANTIYF
CDR3 DNA: TGTGCCAGCAGATCGGACAGCTACTCTGCGAACACCATATATTTT

D gene: .
V gene: TRBV4-2
clone size: .
J gene: TRBJ2-1
CDR3 protein: CASSHFAGTNQSSYNEQFF
CDR3 DNA: TGTGCCAGCAGCCATTTCGCGGGGACCAACCAGAGCTCCTACAATGAGCAGTTCTTC

D gene: TRBD1
V gene: TRBV4-3
clone size: many
J gene: TRBJ2-6
CDR3 protein: CASSQDDRGLLHVLTF
CDR3 DNA: TGCGCCAGCAGCCAAGACGACAGGGGCCTTCTACACGTCCTGACTTTC

D gene: TRBD1
V gene: TRBV6-2/TRBV6-3
clone size: many
J gene: TRBJ1-1
CDR3 protein: CASSRTGDAFF
CDR3 DNA: TGTGCCAGCAGCAGGACAGGGGATGCTTTCTTT

D gene: .
V gene: TRBV4-1
clone size: many
J gene: TRBJ1-3
CDR3 protein: CASSQGRTAGSGNTIYF
CDR3 DNA: TGCGCCAGCAGCCAAGGCCGGACAGCCGGCTCTGGAAACACCATATATTTT

D gene: TRBD2
V gene: TRBV7-3
clone size: .
J gene: TRBJ2-3
CDR3 protein: CASSPIGAGGPDTQYF
CDR3 DNA: TGTGCCAGCAGCCCCATAGGAGCGGGGGGGCCAGATACGCAGTATTTT

D gene: TRBD1
V gene: TRBV5-4
clone size: many
J gene: TRBJ1-3
CDR3 protein: CASSYYDRAGNTIYF
CDR3 DNA: TGTGCCAGCAGCTACTACGACAGGGCTGGAAACACCATATATTTT

D gene: TRBD1
V gene: TRBV2
clone size: many
J gene: TRBJ1-1
CDR3 protein: CASSLTGGTEAFF
CDR3 DNA: TGTGCCAGCAGTTTAACAGGGGGCACTGAAGCTTTCTTT

D gene: TRBD1
V gene: TRBV4-3
clone size: many
J gene: TRBJ1-2
CDR3 protein: CASSQDDRGLSYGYTF
CDR3 DNA: TGCGCCAGCAGCCAAGATGACAGGGGGCTTAGCTATGGCTACACCTTC

D gene: TRBD2
V gene: TRBV2
clone size: many
J gene: TRBJ2-3
CDR3 protein: CASSRISGGRTDTQYF
CDR3 DNA: TGTGCCAGCAGTAGGATTAGCGGGGGACGCACAGATACGCAGTATTTT

D gene: .
V gene: TRBV5-4
clone size: many
J gene: TRBJ1-6
CDR3 protein: CASSLVAGDSPLHF
CDR3 DNA: TGTGCCAGCAGCTTGGTGGCAGGGGATTCACCCCTCCACTTT

D gene: .
V gene: TRBV19
clone size: many
J gene: TRBJ2-1
CDR3 protein: CASSIADSAYNEQFF
CDR3 DNA: TGTGCCAGTAGTATTGCTGATAGCGCCTACAATGAGCAGTTCTTC

D gene: .
V gene: TRBV2
clone size: many
J gene: TRBJ2-4
CDR3 protein: CASSVGSGLPSLQYF
CDR3 DNA: TGTGCCAGCAGTGTAGGGTCCGGCTTACCCTCGCTTCAGTACTTC

D gene: TRBD1
V gene: TRBV9
clone size: .
J gene: TRBJ1-2
CDR3 protein: CASSARQGSNYGYTF
CDR3 DNA: TGTGCCAGCAGCGCACGACAGGGGAGTAACTATGGCTACACCTTC

D gene: TRBD2
V gene: TRBV19
clone size: many
J gene: TRBJ2-5
CDR3 protein: CASSARTRGETQYF
CDR3 DNA: TGTGCCAGTAGTGCCCGGACTAGAGGGGAGACCCAGTACTTC

D gene: TRBD1
V gene: TRBV5-6
clone size: many
J gene: TRBJ1-1
CDR3 protein: CASSLRAWGQLNTEAFF
CDR3 DNA: TGTGCCAGCAGCTTGAGGGCTTGGGGACAGTTGAACACTGAAGCTTTCTTT

D gene: .
V gene: TRBV7-9
clone size: many
J gene: TRBJ1-2
CDR3 protein: CASSLHSRVDYGYTF
CDR3 DNA: TGTGCCAGCAGCTTACATTCGAGGGTCGACTATGGCTACACCTTC

D gene: TRBD1
V gene: TRBV9
clone size: many
J gene: TRBJ1-2
CDR3 protein: CASTRTGGNYGYTF
CDR3 DNA: TGTGCCAGCACGAGGACAGGGGGGAACTATGGCTACACCTTC

D gene: .
V gene: TRBV24-1
clone size: many
J gene: TRBJ1-1
CDR3 protein: CASYNRDGLNTEAFF
CDR3 DNA: TGTGCCAGCTACAACAGGGACGGTTTGAACACTGAAGCTTTCTTT

D gene: .
V gene: TRBV20-1
clone size: many
J gene: TRBJ2-1
CDR3 protein: CSAPLSYEQFF
CDR3 DNA: TGCAGTGCTCCACTTTCTTATGAGCAGTTCTTC

D gene: TRBD2
V gene: TRBV30
clone size: few
J gene: TRBJ2-5
CDR3 protein: CAWSVLVSGGVKETQYF
CDR3 DNA: TGTGCCTGGAGTGTACTCGTTAGCGGGGGGGTAAAAGAGACCCAGTACTTC

D gene: TRBD1
V gene: TRBV6-5
clone size: few
J gene: TRBJ1-2
CDR3 protein: CASSPAGGGGYTF
CDR3 DNA: TGTGCCAGCAGCCCCGCAGGGGGCGGAGGCTACACCTTC

D gene: .
V gene: TRBV14
clone size: many
J gene: TRBJ2-1
CDR3 protein: CASSQEQGGEQFF
CDR3 DNA: TGTGCCAGCAGCCAAGAGCAGGGCGGTGAGCAGTTCTTC

D gene: .
V gene: TRBV6-2/TRBV6-3
clone size: many
J gene: TRBJ1-5
CDR3 protein: CASSSEKGSNQPQHF
CDR3 DNA: TGTGCCAGCAGTTCGGAGAAAGGGAGCAATCAGCCCCAGCATTTT

D gene: .
V gene: TRBV5-6
clone size: few
J gene: TRBJ1-1
CDR3 protein: CASSLWGPNTQAFF
CDR3 DNA: TGTGCCAGCAGCTTGTGGGGCCCAAACACTCAAGCTTTCTTT

D gene: .
V gene: TRBV25-1
clone size: many
J gene: TRBJ1-1
CDR3 protein: CASRPGLNTEAFF
CDR3 DNA: TGTGCCAGCAGACCGGGACTCAACACTGAAGCTTTCTTT

D gene: .
V gene: TRBV4-3
clone size: many
J gene: TRBJ1-4
CDR3 protein: CASSQEGAGTNEKLFF
CDR3 DNA: TGCGCCAGCAGCCAAGAAGGGGCAGGAACTAATGAAAAACTGTTTTTT

D gene: .
V gene: TRBV5-1
clone size: many
J gene: TRBJ2-1
CDR3 protein: CASSLAVGGEQFF
CDR3 DNA: TGCGCCAGCAGCTTGGCCGTAGGCGGTGAGCAGTTCTTC

D gene: TRBD2
V gene: TRBV6-5
clone size: many
J gene: TRBJ2-2
CDR3 protein: CASSSGDTGELFF
CDR3 DNA: TGTGCCAGCTCAAGCGGGGATACCGGGGAGCTGTTTTTT

D gene: TRBD1
V gene: TRBV24-1
clone size: many
J gene: TRBJ2-1
CDR3 protein: CATSEPGRQGNEQFF
CDR3 DNA: TGTGCCACCAGTGAGCCGGGACGACAGGGCAATGAGCAGTTCTTC

D gene: TRBD2
V gene: TRBV9
clone size: .
J gene: TRBJ2-1
CDR3 protein: CASSLLSGGTYNEQFF
CDR3 DNA: TGTGCCAGCAGCTTATTGAGCGGGGGGACCTACAATGAGCAGTTCTTC